A selection of T cell receptor beta chains follows, all from one sample in a study of CD8+CD57+ T cells in acquired aplastic anemia. TCRdb re-called the reads through MiXCR, storing one row per CDR3 protein. Among more than 150,000 distinct CDR3 sequences listed, 46% were seen once. The sequencing input was sorted CD4+, CD8+, or CD8+CD57+ T cells (not recorded which) from PBMCs. All receptors derive from a human donor in good health. Both conserved end residues are part of each CDR3. The D gene is left open where the match is weak. Size values are once, few and many counts, or a class for expanded clones, and some rows have none.

CDR3aa	CDR3nt	v_gene	abundance	d_gene	j_gene
CASSQGTGVNSPLHF	TGCGCCAGCAGCCAAGGGACAGGGGTGAATTCACCCCTCCACTTT	TRBV4-1	many	TRBD1	TRBJ1-6
CASSLGGAGQETQYF	TGTGCCAGCAGCTTGGGAGGGGCAGGGCAAGAGACCCAGTACTTC	TRBV5-8	-	-	TRBJ2-5
CASSTSTGGVFLYNEQFF	TGCGCCAGCAGCACTTCGACAGGAGGAGTTTTCCTCTACAATGAGCAGTTCTTC	TRBV5-1	few	-	TRBJ2-1
CASGVGDGNTIYF	TGTGCCAGCGGTGTGGGGGACGGAAACACCATATATTTT	TRBV19	few	-	TRBJ1-3
CATSVTGRGEQYF	TGTGCCACCAGCGTGACAGGACGGGGCGAGCAGTACTTC	TRBV24-1	few	-	TRBJ2-7
CASSIGGFSNQPQHF	TGTGCCAGTAGCATCGGGGGCTTTAGCAATCAGCCCCAGCATTTT	TRBV19	many	-	TRBJ1-5
CASTHGRIFTDTQYF	TGTGCCAGTACACACGGGCGGATCTTCACAGATACGCAGTATTTT	TRBV19	-	-	TRBJ2-3
CASSVGRERDTQYF	TGTGCCAGCAGCGTAGGGCGGGAGAGAGATACGCAGTATTTT	TRBV9	many	TRBD2	TRBJ2-3
CATSDSGTVTGELFF	TGTGCCACCAGTGATTCCGGGACGGTCACCGGGGAGCTGTTTTTT	TRBV24-1	few	-	TRBJ2-2
CASSVGGGGNYGYTF	TGTGCCAGCAGCGTAGGGGGAGGAGGAAACTATGGCTACACCTTC	TRBV9	many	-	TRBJ1-2
CSATDRTYEQYF	TGCAGTGCTACGGACAGGACCTACGAGCAGTACTTC	TRBV20-1	many	TRBD1	TRBJ2-7
CASSLSGIRELFF	TGTGCCAGCAGTTTATCGGGTATCCGGGAGCTGTTTTTT	TRBV27	few	-	TRBJ2-2
CASSPRANEQFF	TGTGCCAGCAGCCCCAGGGCTAATGAGCAGTTCTTC	TRBV7-9	-	-	TRBJ2-1
CASSYTNTGELLF	TGCGCCAGCAGTTACACGAACACCGGGGAGCTGCTTTTT	TRBV5-1	few	-	TRBJ2-2
CASSLHPTGRYEQYF	TGTGCCAGCAGCTTACATCCCACAGGCCGCTACGAGCAGTACTTC	TRBV11-3	few	-	TRBJ2-7
CASSRDRQETQYF	TGTGCCAGCAGCAGGGACAGACAAGAGACCCAGTACTTC	TRBV7-3	many	TRBD1	TRBJ2-5